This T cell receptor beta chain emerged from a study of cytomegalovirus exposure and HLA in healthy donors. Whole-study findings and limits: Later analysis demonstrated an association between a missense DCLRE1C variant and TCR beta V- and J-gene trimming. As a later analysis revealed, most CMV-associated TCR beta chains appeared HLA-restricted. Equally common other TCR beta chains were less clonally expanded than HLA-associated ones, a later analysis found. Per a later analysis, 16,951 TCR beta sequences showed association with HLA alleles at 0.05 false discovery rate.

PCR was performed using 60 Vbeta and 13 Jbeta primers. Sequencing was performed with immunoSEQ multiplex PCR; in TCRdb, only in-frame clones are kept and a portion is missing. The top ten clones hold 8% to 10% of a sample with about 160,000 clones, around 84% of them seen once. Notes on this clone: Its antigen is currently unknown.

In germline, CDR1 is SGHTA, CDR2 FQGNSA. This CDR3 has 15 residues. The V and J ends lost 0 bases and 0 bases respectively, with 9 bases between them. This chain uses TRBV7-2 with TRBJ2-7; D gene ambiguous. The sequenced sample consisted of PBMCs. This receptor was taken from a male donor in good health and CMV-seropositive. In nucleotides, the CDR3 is TGTGCCAGCAGCTTAGCCCCAGATTACTCCTACGAGCAGTACTTC. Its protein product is CASSLAPDYSYEQYF. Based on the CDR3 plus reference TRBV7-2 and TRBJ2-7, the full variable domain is GAGVSQSPSNKVTEKGKDVELRCDPISGHTALYWYRQSLGQGLEFLIYFQGNSAPDKSGLPSDRFSAERTGGSVSTLTIQRTQQEDSAVYLCASSLAPDYSYEQYFGPGTRLTVT.